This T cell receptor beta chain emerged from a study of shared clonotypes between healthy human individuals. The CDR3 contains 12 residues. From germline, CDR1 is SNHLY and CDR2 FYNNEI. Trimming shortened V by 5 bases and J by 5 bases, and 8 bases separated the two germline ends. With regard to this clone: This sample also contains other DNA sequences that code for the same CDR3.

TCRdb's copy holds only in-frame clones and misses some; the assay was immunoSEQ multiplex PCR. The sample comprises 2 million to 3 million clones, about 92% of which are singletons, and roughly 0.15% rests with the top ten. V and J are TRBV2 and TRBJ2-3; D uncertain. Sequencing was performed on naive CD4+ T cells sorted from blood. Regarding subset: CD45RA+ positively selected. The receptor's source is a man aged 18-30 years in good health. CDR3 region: CASSTTRDTQYF. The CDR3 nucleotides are TGTGCCAGCAGTACGACAAGAGATACGCAGTATTTT.